The 13 T cell receptor beta chains in this list originate from one sample, sequenced in a study of T cells in Graves' hyperthyroidism and ophthalmopathy (dated by TCRdb to the late 2010s). Library method: multiplex PCR. The data were produced on an Illumina HiSeq 2000. TCR beta CDR3 regions were amplified from RNA transcripts. A first-round RT-PCR of the TCR CDR3 used the HTBI primer set with the Qiagen OneStep RT-PCR kit. The public reads were reanalyzed by TCRdb: fastp trimming at Q25, MiXCR alignment, in-frame beta chains only. Rows with one shared CDR3 protein collapse into an entry with the most common genes and DNA. In this sample the table shows hundreds of thousands of distinct CDR3 sequences, over 11% of which occur a single time. The ten biggest clones cover roughly 5.5% of the sample. The sample taken for sequencing was blood. The receptors shown here come from a woman under 40 with Graves' hyperthyroidism that later progressed to Graves' ophthalmopathy.

The chain couples TRBV4-3 to TRBJ2-1; D tentatively reads TRBD1 or TRBD2 (5 bases each). The CDR3 runs to 15 residues. The V and J ends lost 4 bases and 9 bases respectively, with 19 bases between them. Per germline, CDR1 LGHNA and CDR2 YSLEER. The DNA for the CDR3 is TGCGCCAGCAGCCTCGAGGGGTCCCATATGGTTGAGCAGTTCTTC. Protein product: CASSLEGSHMVEQFF.

This clonotype was counted many times. CDR3 DNA sequence: TGTGCCTGGAGTCTCGGCGTTGGGGGCTACACCTTC. This translates into CAWSLGVGGYTF. The rearrangement joins TRBV30 to TRBJ1-2; D is unresolved. V was cut by 2 bases and J by 8 bases, with 12 bases left in between. Germline-derived CDR1 and CDR2 are GTSNPN and SVGIG (reference sequence). The length of the CDR3 is 12 residues.

Details on this clonotype: This may arise from a read error, as a much more abundant clone is one base away. The rearrangement joins TRBV14 to TRBJ2-7, with D possibly TRBD1 on 6 matching bases. The CDR3 totals 14 residues. Germline CDR1 is SGHDN and CDR2 is FVKESK. The CDR3 nucleotides are TGTTCCAGCAGCCCGAACAGGGCTACCTACGAGCAGTACTTC. Amino acids: CSSSPNRATYEQYF.

CDR3 DNA sequence: TGCAGTGCTAGAGATCTGCGGGGATCAGATACGCAGTATTTT. Its protein product is CSARDLRGSDTQYF. The rearrangement uses TRBV20-1 and TRBJ2-3; D is perhaps TRBD2 (6 bases). V lost 0 bases to trimming and J lost 4 bases, with 11 bases between them. Germline CDR1 and CDR2: DFQATT and SNEGSKA (reference sequence). The CDR3 has 14 residues.

This clonotype has a count of ten or more. The rearrangement joins TRBV11-2 to TRBJ2-3, with no clear D. There are 18 residues in the CDR3. Germline CDR1 reads SGHAT; CDR2 reads FQNNGV. V lost 4 bases, J lost 4 bases, and 24 bases lay in between. CDR3 sequence reads: CASSSYSPSRRVADTQYF. The CDR3 nucleotides are TGTGCCAGCAGCTCCTATTCCCCCTCTCGTAGAGTCGCAGATACGCAGTATTTT.

This clonotype was recorded many times. The genes are TRBV6-5 and TRBJ2-3; the match to TRBD1 covers 9 bases. Germline assignment: CDR1 MNHEY and CDR2 SVGAGI. The V and J ends lost 0 bases and 2 bases, in that order; junction bases with no gene match: 9. CDR3 length equals 18 residues. CDR3 in amino acids: CASSYSKEDRGFTDTQYF. Written as DNA, the CDR3 is TGTGCCAGCAGTTACTCGAAGGAGGACAGGGGTTTCACAGATACGCAGTATTTT.

The chain has TRBV7-9 and TRBJ2-1; the match to TRBD2 covers 10 bases. Germline values: CDR1 SEHNR, CDR2 FQNEAQ (reference sequence). CDR3 length equals 16 residues. With V trimmed by 8 bases and J by 6 bases, 13 bases remained unmatched. CDR3 region: CASYINPASGSNEQFF. The CDR3 DNA follows: TGTGCCAGCTATATTAATCCGGCTAGCGGGAGCAATGAGCAGTTCTTC.

There are many counts of this clonotype. The V call is TRBV7-2, the J call TRBJ1-2; TRBD1 matches 7 bases. Unmatched junction bases numbered 6, after V lost 0 bases and J lost 2 bases. CDR3 length: 16 amino acids. Germline loops: CDR1 SGHTA, CDR2 FQGNSA. CDR3 amino acids: CASSLAGTEPNYGYTF. In nucleotides, the CDR3 is TGTGCCAGCAGCTTAGCGGGGACAGAACCAAACTATGGCTACACCTTC.

This clonotype was counted many times. The J gene is TRBJ2-3, the V gene TRBV27, with D possibly being TRBD2 (5 bases). The CDR3 runs 15 residues. The germline CDR1 and CDR2 sequences are MNHEY and SMNVEV (reference sequence). Trimming took 6 bases from V and 1 from J, leaving 14 bases between them. CDR3: CASSTRVLGTDTQYF. CDR3 bases: TGTGCCAGCAGCACGAGGGTTTTAGGCACAGATACGCAGTATTTT.

V is TRBV7-9 and J is TRBJ1-5; D not certain. CDR1 SEHNR and CDR2 FQNEAQ come from the germline V gene (reference sequence). The CDR3 is made up of 20 amino acids. V was cut by 1 base and J by 0 bases, with 22 bases left in between. CDR3 coding DNA: TGTGCCAGCAGCTTAGTGTGGGAGACACTAAGCCAGAATAGCAATCAGCCCCAGCATTTT. Its translation is CASSLVWETLSQNSNQPQHF.

This clonotype was seen many times. The genes are TRBV27 and TRBJ1-5; TRBD1 aligns across 7 bases. This CDR3 has 14 residues. Germline V gene lookup returns CDR1 MNHEY and CDR2 SMNVEV (reference sequence). V lost 6 bases and J lost 7; bases outside the gene matches: 9. CDR3 region: CASSPRQGGQPQHF. CDR3 sequence (DNA): TGTGCCAGCAGCCCCCGACAGGGTGGACAGCCCCAGCATTTT.

This clonotype was recorded many times. This rearrangement joins TRBV5-1 to TRBJ2-3, with D tentatively TRBD2 (5 bases). The CDR3 loop spans 14 amino acids. Germline V gives CDR1 SGHRS, CDR2 YFSETQ. V gave up 6 bases and J gave up 2 bases, with 13 bases separating them. The CDR3 protein is CASNGGSYTDTQYF. DNA for the CDR3: TGCGCCAGCAACGGCGGGTCCTACACAGATACGCAGTATTTT.

This clonotype was picked up many times. The chain uses TRBV7-2 and TRBJ2-5; 8 nucleotides match TRBD1. CDR3 size: 14 residues. Germline CDR1 reads SGHTA; CDR2 reads FQGNSA. Trimming took 5 bases from V and 4 from J; bases not matched to a gene: 6. CDR3 sequence reads: CASSLQGARETQYF. CDR3 in DNA: TGTGCCAGCAGCCTTCAGGGGGCGCGAGAGACCCAGTACTTC.